Listed below are T cell receptor beta chains from one sample, sequenced in a study of blood T cell repertoires in COVID-19. The repertoire was sequenced with immunoSEQ multiplex PCR; TCRdb's copy has only in-frame clones and lacks some. The table records more than 85,000 clones, approximately 80% of them present only once. Sequencing input: peripheral blood. The receptors shown here come from a man in his 60s with active or convalescent COVID-19. The CDR3 runs from the conserved cysteine through the conserved F or W. The D gene is left open where the match is weak. Clone size is given for some rows only: seen once, a few or many times, or a class if the clone is expanded.

clone_size	j_call	v_call	d_call	cdr3_aa	cdr3_nt
-	TRBJ1-3	TRBV2	-	CASSERQGSGNTIYF	TGTGCCAGCAGTGAACGGCAGGGCAGTGGAAACACCATATATTTT
-	TRBJ2-1	TRBV2	TRBD2	CASSPPGLAGNNEQFF	TGTGCCAGCAGTCCCCCGGGACTAGCGGGGAACAATGAGCAGTTCTTC
-	TRBJ1-3	TRBV7-2	-	CASSPRGGNTIYF	TGTGCCAGCAGCCCCAGAGGTGGAAACACCATATATTTT
-	TRBJ2-1	TRBV6-6	TRBD2	CASSYGTSNEQFF	TGTGCCAGCAGTTACGGGACTAGCAATGAGCAGTTCTTC
-	TRBJ2-1	TRBV9	TRBD2	CASSSPGGGLAGSNEQFF	TGTGCCAGCAGCTCGCCGGGGGGAGGACTAGCGGGTTCCAATGAGCAGTTCTTC
once	TRBJ1-1	TRBV3-1/TRBV3-2	TRBD1	CASSKAAGGTEAFF	TGTGCCAGCAGCAAGGCAGCAGGGGGCACTGAAGCTTTCTTT
-	TRBJ2-5	TRBV7-9	TRBD1	CASSHKGQGVRETQYF	TGTGCCAGCAGCCACAAGGGACAGGGGGTGAGAGAGACCCAGTACTTC
-	TRBJ2-3	TRBV30	TRBD2	CAGRTSGRADTQYF	TGTGCCGGTCGGACTAGCGGGAGGGCAGATACGCAGTATTTT
-	TRBJ2-2	TRBV5-1	-	CASSPGLTGELFF	TGCGCCAGCAGCCCCGGACTCACCGGGGAGCTGTTTTTT
-	TRBJ1-1	TRBV5-6	-	CASSSGPRAFF	TGTGCCAGCAGCTCAGGCCCCCGAGCTTTCTTT
-	TRBJ2-5	TRBV28	-	CASSSRRATVQMETQYF	TGTGCCAGCTCTTCGAGGCGTGCGACAGTTCAAATGGAGACCCAGTACTTC
-	TRBJ2-1	TRBV27	TRBD2	CASSRSGRGYNEQFF	TGTGCCAGCAGCCGGAGCGGGAGGGGCTACAATGAGCAGTTCTTC
once	TRBJ2-4	TRBV28	TRBD1	CATNAPGQGVYIQYF	TGTGCCACCAACGCCCCCGGACAGGGTGTCTACATTCAGTACTTC
-	TRBJ2-7	TRBV5-4	TRBD2	CASSLGLAGGQDEQYF	TGTGCCAGCAGCTTGGGACTAGCGGGAGGGCAGGACGAGCAGTACTTC
once	TRBJ1-1	TRBV7-2	-	CASSSSGGVGAFF	TGTGCCAGCAGCTCGTCGGGGGGGGTCGGAGCTTTCTTT
-	TRBJ1-1	TRBV5-1	-	CASSRGDIDTEAFF	TGCGCCAGCAGCCGGGGGGACATAGACACTGAAGCTTTCTTT